These 18 T cell receptor beta chains were sequenced from one sample in a study of T cell clonality in common variable immunodeficiency. Assay: immunoSEQ multiplex PCR; the TCRdb copy retains only in-frame clones and omits some. This sample carries about 52,000 clones and no singletons, and around 1.8% goes to the top ten. Source material: peripheral blood mononuclear cells. The receptors come from a person aged 18 to 75 in good health.

This clone appeared many times. From the germline J gene comes the end of the CDR3, since the read stops 3 residues before it. The chain joins TRBV12-3 or TRBV12-4 to TRBJ2-1; D gene uncertain. Deletions cut 8 bases from V and 5 bases from J, with 22 bases between. The CDR3 covers 16 residues. The covered CDR3 bases are TGTGCCAGCCAGACCGGTCTCGGAGCGCGTCACAATGAG. Translation: CASQTGLGARHNE. Given in full, the CDR3 is CASQTGLGARHNEQFF.

This clone was seen repeatedly, ten times or more. The read falls 3 residues short of the CDR3 end, and the missing part is taken from the germline J gene. This chain joins TRBV18 and TRBJ2-2; 9 bases agree with TRBD2. J gave up 4 bases and V 1 base, and 1 base lay outside the gene matches. The CDR3 runs to 15 residues. The germline CDR1 and CDR2 sequences are KGHSH and LQKENI. CDR3 protein: CASSPQREVTGELFF. CDR3 DNA (partial): TGTGCCAGCTCACCACAGCGGGAGGTCACCGGGGAG.

On this clone: From the germline J gene comes the end of the CDR3, since the read stops 3 residues before it. The genes are TRBV2 and TRBJ2-7; 8 nucleotides match TRBD2. After removal of 1 base from V and 3 bases from J, the junction contained 5 bases not matched to a gene. Germline V gives CDR1 SNHLY, CDR2 FYNNEI. The CDR3 contains 15 residues. Partial CDR3 DNA: TGTGCCAGCAGTGAAGGTACTAGCGGCTACTACGAG. This gives the protein CASSEGTSGYYE. In full, the CDR3 reads CASSEGTSGYYEQYF.

Concerning this clone: The CDR3 is cut off 3 residues early in the read; its end comes from the germline J gene. The chain joins TRBV7-2 to TRBJ1-2; maybe TRBD1 (5 bases). This CDR3 has 12 residues. Germline lookup yields CDR1 SGHTA and CDR2 FQGNSA. CDR3 DNA, as far as it was read: TGTGCCAGCAGCTTCCGGGGGGGAGAC. As protein: CASSFRGGD. The full-length CDR3 reads as CASSFRGGDYTF.

This clone came up many times. The read gets to within 3 residues of the CDR3 end, and the germline J gene fills in the rest. The V and J genes are TRBV4-1 and TRBJ2-2; tentatively, D is TRBD1 (6 bases). With 1 base removed from V and 4 bases from J, the gap between germline ends came to 16 bases. CDR3 size: 17 residues. Germline V gene lookup returns CDR1 MGHRA and CDR2 YSYEKL. The CDR3 bases that were read are TGCGCCAGCAGCCAAGCTGCCCCCGGGACACTCACCGGGGAG. Translation: CASSQAAPGTLTGE. The entire CDR3 sequence reads CASSQAAPGTLTGELFF.

On this clone itself: The sequence runs out 3 residues before the end of the CDR3; the remainder is reconstructed from the germline J gene. V is TRBV7-6 and J is TRBJ2-6; D is possibly TRBD1 (7 bases). Trimming left V 5 bases short and J 1 base short, with 9 bases between. In germline, CDR1 is SGHVS, CDR2 FNYEAQ. The CDR3 is 15 residues long. The covered CDR3 bases are TGTGCCAGCAGCCCAGGGGGGTCTGGGGCCAACGTC. It yields the protein CASSPGGSGANV. The full CDR3 reads CASSPGGSGANVLTF.

This clone was observed many times. The CDR3 is cut off 3 residues early in the read; its end comes from the germline J gene. The chain combines TRBV29-1 with TRBJ2-1, with 9 positions matching TRBD2. V shed 4 bases and J 2 bases; nucleotides not matched to a gene: 6. The V gene's germline CDR1 is SQVTM and CDR2 ANQGSEA. There are 15 residues in the CDR3. CDR3 loop: CSVVGSGGPYNEQFF. The DNA read from the CDR3 is TGCAGCGTTGTGGGTAGCGGGGGTCCCTACAATGAG.

This clone was found many times. The CDR3 end falls 3 residues outside the read, so it is completed with the germline J gene. This sequence joins TRBV14 and TRBJ1-6; possible D gene TRBD1, 6 bases. Germline V gene lookup returns CDR1 SGHDN and CDR2 FVKESK. This CDR3 has 17 amino acids. V shed 1 base and J shed 8 bases, with 18 bases lying between them. This chain's CDR3 is CASSQVGAAGADSPLHF. The sequenced part of the CDR3 DNA is TGTGCCAGCAGCCAAGTAGGGGCAGCGGGGGCAGATTCACCC.

This clone appeared many times. The read ends 3 residues before the CDR3 terminus; that terminus is restored from the germline J gene. The rearrangement uses TRBV20-1 and TRBJ2-2; possibly TRBD1 for D (5 bases). The germline V gene encodes CDR1 DFQATT and CDR2 SNEGSKA (reference sequence). The CDR3 length is 15 residues. CDR3 DNA (partial): TGCAGTGCTAGTTCAGGGTCTAGAACTAATGAAAAG. This encodes CSASSGSRTNEK. The entire CDR3 sequence reads CSASSGSRTNEKLFF.

In this sample, this clone turned up many times. With the read ending 3 residues before the CDR3 end, the germline J gene is used to fill in that end. This chain connects TRBV3-1 (or the pseudogene TRBV3-2) to TRBJ1-3; D is ambiguous. V was pared by 5 bases and J by 0 bases, with 14 bases between. Germline V gives CDR1 LGHDT, CDR2 YNNKEL (reference sequence). This CDR3 comprises 16 residues. CDR3 DNA, as far as it was read: TGTGCCAGCAGCAGAAGCGTCATGAGCTCTGGAAACACC. It codes for CASSRSVMSSGNT. The whole CDR3 sequence is CASSRSVMSSGNTIYF.

At least ten counts were recorded for this clone. Partial CDR3 DNA: TGTGCCAGCTCGGGGGGGAGTCAGTATACG. Amino acid sequence: CASSGGSQYT. The whole CDR3 sequence reads CASSGGSQYTQYF. The chain recombines TRBV2 with TRBJ2-3, with 8 bases matching TRBD2. The CDR3 end falls 3 residues outside the read, so it is completed with the germline J gene. The trim removed 8 bases at V and 7 bases at J, leaving 8 bases unmatched. The CDR3 extends over 13 amino acids. Germline V gene sequence: CDR1 SNHLY, CDR2 FYNNEI.

This clone was found many times. The read halts 3 residues ahead of the CDR3 end, with the missing end drawn from the germline J gene. V and J are TRBV19 and TRBJ2-7, with D perhaps TRBD1 (6 bases). Germline V lookup: CDR1 LNHDA, CDR2 SQIVND (reference sequence). The CDR3 is 14 amino acids. V gave up 3 bases and J gave up 1 base, with 10 bases separating them. The part of the CDR3 DNA that was read is TGTGCCAGTAGTATTGGACAGACTTCCTACGAG. This codes for CASSIGQTSYE. The full CDR3 protein is CASSIGQTSYEQYF.

Many counts were recorded for this clone. The read terminates 3 residues ahead of where the CDR3 ends, so the germline J gene completes it. The V gene is TRBV29-1, the J gene TRBJ1-2; 8 bases agree with TRBD1. J lost 5 bases, V lost 0 bases, and 5 bases had no gene match. CDR3 length equals 14 residues. The germline gives CDR1 SQVTM, CDR2 ANQGSEA. The chain's CDR3 is CSVEDGDRGYGYTF. The sequenced part of the CDR3 DNA is TGCAGCGTTGAAGATGGAGACAGGGGATATGGC. Full variable domain (rest looked up from reference TRBV29-1 and TRBJ1-2): SAVISQKPSRDICQRGTSLTIQCQVDSQVTMMFWYRQQPGQSLTLIATANQGSEATYESGFVIDKFPISRPNLTFSTLTVSNMSPEDSSIYLCSVEDGDRGYGYTFGSGTRLTVV.

This clone was picked up many times. The read halts 3 residues ahead of the CDR3 end, with the missing end drawn from the germline J gene. The chain is built from TRBV19 and TRBJ2-5; D is unclear. CDR3 length: 13 amino acids. Trimming left V 3 bases short and J 1 base short, with 6 bases between. CDR1 LNHDA and CDR2 SQIVND come from the germline V gene (reference sequence). The sequenced CDR3 bases are TGTGCCAGTAGTATGTCACTCCAAGAGACC. Translated, it gives CASSMSLQET. The full CDR3 protein is CASSMSLQETQYF.

This clone was counted at least ten times. The CDR3 end lies 3 residues beyond the end of the read and is filled in from the germline J gene. The chain combines TRBV13 with TRBJ1-6; D is ambiguous. The CDR3 has 12 residues. CDR1 and CDR2 from the germline V gene are PRHDT and FYEKMQ (reference sequence). CDR3 in amino acids: CASSFSRGSLHF. The CDR3 bases that were read are TGTGCCAGCAGCTTTTCCCGCGGGTCC. Drawing the rest from reference TRBV13 and TRBJ1-6, the complete variable domain is AAGVIQSPRHLIKEKRETATLKCYPIPRHDTVYWYQQGPGQDPQFLISFYEKMQSDKGSIPDRFSAQQFSDYHSELNMSSLELGDSALYFCASSFSRGSLHFGNGTRLTVT.

For this clone: The sequence runs out 3 residues before the end of the CDR3; the remainder is reconstructed from the germline J gene. The chain combines TRBV18 with TRBJ2-2; D not resolved. Germline V lookup: CDR1 KGHSH, CDR2 LQKENI. The CDR3 has 15 residues. CDR3 DNA (partial): TGTGCCAGCTCACCACCCTCCCCAACTAATGAAAAG. Its translation: CASSPPSPTNEK. In full, the CDR3 is CASSPPSPTNEKLFF.

This clone has at least ten counts. The read ends 3 residues shy of where the CDR3 ends; the end is completed using the germline J gene. The chain is built from TRBV7-9 and TRBJ1-4, with D perhaps TRBD1 (5 bases). CDR3 length equals 15 residues. The germline V and J ends were trimmed by 6 bases and 5 bases, with 16 bases remaining between them. The germline V gene has CDR1 SEHNR and CDR2 FQNEAQ (reference sequence). CDR3 sequence reads: CASRPIRGLNEKLFF. The CDR3 bases that were read are TGTGCCAGCAGGCCCATCCGGGGGTTAAATGAAAAA.

This clone occurred many times. The CDR3 end is not reached by the read, which stops 3 residues before it; the germline J gene fills it in. The gene calls are TRBV19 and TRBJ1-2; TRBD1 aligns across 10 bases. The length of the CDR3 is 17 residues. Germline lookup yields CDR1 LNHDA and CDR2 SQIVND (reference sequence). The CDR3 here is CASKDTGQGFWTRGYTF. CDR3 DNA, as far as it was read: TGTGCCAGTAAGGACACGGGACAGGGGTTCTGGACACGGGGC.